These 25 T cell receptor beta chains were all obtained from the same sample, sequenced in a study of shared clonotypes between healthy human individuals. Libraries were prepared by immunoSEQ multiplex PCR; TCRdb keeps only in-frame clonotypes and omits some of them. This table has nearly 750,000 clones, over 55% appearing once. Sequenced input: memory CD4+ T cells sorted from blood. Subset described: CD45RA-negative fraction. The receptors originated from a woman aged 25 to 45 in good health.

The chain employs TRBV10-1 and TRBJ1-1, with TRBD1 matching 7 bases. Germline V gene sequence: CDR1 WNHNN, CDR2 SYGVQD (reference sequence). Trimming at V came to 9 bases and at J to 1 base, leaving 8 bases not matched to a gene. The CDR3 runs to 14 residues. CDR3 nucleotides: TGCGCCAGTAAAGGGTCAGGGGGGAACACTGAAGCTTTCTTT. Translating gives CASKGSGGNTEAFF.

The genes are TRBV5-1 and TRBJ1-5; D gene unclear. V was shortened by 0 bases and J by 6 bases, with 16 bases between the two germline ends. The CDR3 extends over 16 amino acids. CDR1 is SGHRS and CDR2 is YFSETQ in the germline V gene. The CDR3 spells CASSLGPTKDGQPQHF. CDR3 nucleotides: TGCGCCAGCAGCTTGGGACCGACAAAGGACGGTCAGCCCCAGCATTTT.

The rearrangement uses TRBV18 and TRBJ1-3; D is perhaps TRBD1 (5 bases). Trimming pared 4 bases from V and 0 bases from J, leaving 19 bases between. The CDR3 is made up of 18 amino acids. The germline CDR1 and CDR2 sequences are KGHSH and LQKENI. CDR3 bases: TGTGCCAGCTCACTAAACACCGGGACGGATAACTCTGGAAACACCATATATTTT. Translated: CASSLNTGTDNSGNTIYF.

This chain links TRBV6-1 with TRBJ2-7; D remains ambiguous. V was clipped by 1 base and J by 4 bases, with 8 bases between them. This CDR3 is built from 13 residues. The germline V gene encodes CDR1 MNHNS and CDR2 SASEGT. The chain's CDR3 is CASSEDRWYEQYF. The CDR3 nucleotides read TGTGCCAGCAGTGAAGATCGCTGGTACGAGCAGTACTTC.

V and J are TRBV5-1 and TRBJ1-1; 8 bases map to TRBD1. Germline trimming cut 4 bases from V and 1 base from J; bases unmatched to any gene: 12. Germline assignment: CDR1 SGHRS and CDR2 YFSETQ. The CDR3 covers 17 residues. CDR3 residues: CASSKLTGDRGNTEAFF. The DNA for the CDR3 is TGCGCCAGCAGCAAACTTACGGGCGACAGGGGGAACACTGAAGCTTTCTTT.

The chain employs TRBV4-1 and TRBJ2-7, with D perhaps TRBD1 (5 bases). Trimming cost V 6 bases and J 5 bases, with 17 bases left between them. The CDR3 extends over 14 amino acids. CDR1 and CDR2 from the germline V gene are MGHRA and YSYEKL. DNA of the CDR3: TGCGCCAGCAGATCAGGGTTTTCGGGCAACGAGCAGTACTTC. As protein: CASRSGFSGNEQYF.

This chain uses TRBV6-5 with TRBJ1-4; TRBD1 is a possible D gene (5 bases). With 1 base removed from V and 11 bases from J, the gap between germline ends came to 8 bases. Germline V lookup: CDR1 MNHEY, CDR2 SVGAGI. This CDR3 has 12 residues. In nucleotides, the CDR3 is TGTGCCAGCAGTTACTATGGGGGGAAACTGTTTTTT. Translation gives CASSYYGGKLFF.

The gene calls are TRBV5-4 and TRBJ1-2; no reliable D call. The CDR3 consists of 16 residues. V was pared by 0 bases and J by 5 bases, with 17 bases between. Germline V lookup: CDR1 SGHNT, CDR2 YYREEE (reference sequence). For the CDR3, the DNA is TGTGCCAGCAGCTTGGACTCGAAGGGCCCTTCGTATGGCTACACCTTC. Residues: CASSLDSKGPSYGYTF.

CDR3 nucleotides: TGCGCCAGCAGCTTGGGGACTAGCGCTAAAGGGAACAATGAGCAGTTCTTC. Translated, it gives CASSLGTSAKGNNEQFF. This chain links TRBV5-1 with TRBJ2-1, with 9 bases matching TRBD2. Germline values: CDR1 SGHRS, CDR2 YFSETQ. This CDR3 is built from 17 residues. Trimming at V came to 0 bases and at J to 5 bases, leaving 9 bases not matched to a gene.

The CDR3 region has the DNA TGTGCCAGCAGCGTGGGACTAGCGGGAGAATACGAGCAGTACTTC. Encoded protein: CASSVGLAGEYEQYF. The chain has TRBV9 and TRBJ2-7; 14 bases are a match to TRBD2. V lost 2 bases and J lost 4; bases outside the gene matches: 2. The germline gives CDR1 SGDLS, CDR2 YYNGEE. This CDR3 spans 15 amino acids.

This chain connects TRBV7-2 to TRBJ2-1; 10 positions agree with TRBD2. This CDR3 contains 15 residues. V trimming: 5 bases; J trimming: 2 bases; junction bases outside the gene matches: 3. Per germline, CDR1 SGHTA and CDR2 FQGNSA. CDR3 in amino acids: CASSEGLAPYNEQFF. The CDR3 DNA sequence: TGTGCCAGCAGCGAGGGACTAGCGCCCTACAATGAGCAGTTCTTC.

This clone was picked up a small number of times. The chain couples TRBV10-3 to TRBJ2-2; 9 nucleotides align to TRBD1. CDR1 ENHRY and CDR2 SYGVKD come from the germline V gene. This CDR3 has 17 amino acids. V trimming: 4 bases; J trimming: 4 bases; junction bases outside the gene matches: 10. The CDR3: CAISVGGTGPLTGELFF. The DNA for the CDR3 is TGTGCCATCAGTGTCGGCGGGACAGGGCCGCTCACCGGGGAGCTGTTTTTT.

Many counts were recorded for this clone. The chain employs TRBV7-9 and TRBJ2-1, with 7 bases lining up with TRBD1. Germline assignment: CDR1 SEHNR and CDR2 FQNEAQ (reference sequence). With 5 bases clipped from V and 0 bases from J, the junction kept 1 base outside the gene matches. The CDR3 runs 14 residues. The CDR3 here is CASSRDSSYNEQFF. CDR3 nucleotides: TGTGCCAGCAGCCGGGACAGCTCCTACAATGAGCAGTTCTTC.

Note on this clone: Distinct nucleotide sequences in the sample also encode this CDR3. The rearrangement uses TRBV5-1 and TRBJ2-1, with TRBD1 matching over 9 bases. V lost 2 bases, J lost 1 base, and 1 base stayed unmatched. The CDR3 runs 15 residues. Germline CDR1 is SGHRS and CDR2 is YFSETQ. The CDR3 loop reads CASSFDRGSYNEQFF. Here the CDR3 DNA reads TGCGCCAGCAGCTTCGACAGGGGGTCCTACAATGAGCAGTTCTTC. Together with reference TRBV5-1 and TRBJ2-1, the CDR3 gives the full variable domain: KAGVTQTPRYLIKTRGQQVTLSCSPISGHRSVSWYQQTPGQGLQFLFEYFSETQRNKGNFPGRFSGRQFSNSRSEMNVSTLELGDSALYLCASSFDRGSYNEQFFGPGTRLTVL.

This sequence joins TRBV19 and TRBJ1-1, with D uncertain. Deletions cut 3 bases from V and 5 bases from J, with 13 bases between. Germline loops: CDR1 LNHDA, CDR2 SQIVND (reference sequence). The CDR3 length is 14 residues. The CDR3 nucleotides are TGTGCCAGTAGTATTCAGAACGCAGGAACTGAAGCTTTCTTT. The encoded protein is CASSIQNAGTEAFF.

The chain carries TRBV20-1 and TRBJ2-7; D uncertain. V was trimmed by 0 bases and J by 4 bases, leaving 4 bases between them. CDR1 DFQATT and CDR2 SNEGSKA come from the germline V gene (reference sequence). The CDR3 covers 11 residues. The CDR3 DNA reads TGCAGTGCTAGAGAGGATTACGAGCAGTACTTC. This gives the protein CSAREDYEQYF.

V gene TRBV28 combines with J gene TRBJ1-6; 7 bases fit TRBD1. The CDR3 runs to 14 residues. The junction had 8 bases not matched to a gene; V was cut back by 9 bases and J by 6 bases. CDR1 MDHEN and CDR2 SYDVKM come from the germline V gene. Written as DNA, the CDR3 is TGTGCCAGTAGACAGGGAAATCCTAATTCACCCCTCCACTTT. Its translation is CASRQGNPNSPLHF.

V and J are TRBV6-5 and TRBJ1-1; D possibly corresponds to TRBD1 (6 bases). The germline V gene encodes CDR1 MNHEY and CDR2 SVGAGI. This CDR3 contains 13 residues. Trimming shortened V by 6 bases and J by 1 base, and 9 bases separated the two germline ends. The CDR3 DNA reads TGTGCCAGCAGACCAGGGGAGAACACTGAAGCTTTCTTT. Translating it yields CASRPGENTEAFF.

The rearrangement links TRBV7-9 to TRBJ1-5; D is possibly TRBD1 (6 bases). The CDR3 contains 17 residues. The germline gives CDR1 SEHNR, CDR2 FQNEAQ (reference sequence). Trimming removed 1 base at V and 3 bases at J, with 16 bases between. Written as DNA, the CDR3 is TGTGCCAGCAGCTTAGTTTTAACACAGGGCGACAATCAGCCCCAGCATTTT. Translation gives CASSLVLTQGDNQPQHF.

This sequence joins TRBV15 and TRBJ1-1; D is ambiguous. The CDR3 totals 14 residues. Trimming cost V 1 base and J 6 bases, with 12 bases left between them. Germline values: CDR1 LNHNV, CDR2 YYDKDF (reference sequence). The DNA of the CDR3 is TGTGCCACCAGCAGAGCGTCGGTAGGACCTGAAGCTTTCTTT. Translation: CATSRASVGPEAFF.

The chain employs TRBV5-4 and TRBJ2-7; 7 nucleotides line up with TRBD2. Germline CDR1 reads SGHNT; CDR2 reads YYREEE (reference sequence). Losses at the gene ends were 0 bases for V and 6 bases for J; bases not matched to a gene: 9. The CDR3 totals 15 residues. CDR3 residues: CASSLVAGVPGEQYF. DNA for the CDR3: TGTGCCAGCAGCTTGGTCGCGGGAGTTCCGGGCGAGCAGTACTTC.

The CDR3 bases are TGCGCCAGCAGCTTGACTAGCGGGAGTCGTGCAGATACGCAGTATTTT. As protein: CASSLTSGSRADTQYF. The V gene is TRBV5-1, the J gene TRBJ2-3; 11 bases line up with TRBD2. CDR3 length equals 16 residues. Per the germline V gene, CDR1 is SGHRS and CDR2 is YFSETQ. The ends lost 1 base at V and 4 bases at J; junction bases unmatched: 5. The full variable domain, in which reference TRBV5-1 and TRBJ2-3 provide the parts outside the CDR3, is KAGVTQTPRYLIKTRGQQVTLSCSPISGHRSVSWYQQTPGQGLQFLFEYFSETQRNKGNFPGRFSGRQFSNSRSEMNVSTLELGDSALYLCASSLTSGSRADTQYFGPGTRLTVL.

The DNA for the CDR3 is TGTGCCAGTAGTATTTCGGGTCGGGGACAGGGGGCGTATGCTTTCTTT. As protein: CASSISGRGQGAYAFF. The J gene is TRBJ1-1, the V gene TRBV19; 12 bases are a match to TRBD1. Unmatched junction bases numbered 13, after V lost 3 bases and J lost 11 bases. The CDR3 covers 16 residues. Germline CDR1 reads LNHDA; CDR2 reads SQIVND (reference sequence).

V is TRBV5-1 and J is TRBJ2-3, with 8 bases lining up with TRBD1. The CDR3 length is 15 residues. V shed 5 bases, J shed 4 bases, and the junction held 9 bases outside the gene matches. Germline V gene data show CDR1 as SGHRS and CDR2 as YFSETQ. The CDR3 coding sequence is TGCGCCAGCAGTAGAGGACAGGGTGAATCAGATACGCAGTATTTT. Translating it yields CASSRGQGESDTQYF. Together with reference TRBV5-1 and TRBJ2-3, the CDR3 gives the full variable domain: KAGVTQTPRYLIKTRGQQVTLSCSPISGHRSVSWYQQTPGQGLQFLFEYFSETQRNKGNFPGRFSGRQFSNSRSEMNVSTLELGDSALYLCASSRGQGESDTQYFGPGTRLTVL.

This chain uses TRBV19 with TRBJ2-1, with D possibly matching TRBD2 (6 bases). This CDR3 is built from 15 residues. V was trimmed by 5 bases and J by 8 bases, leaving 19 bases between them. Germline-derived CDR1 and CDR2 are LNHDA and SQIVND (reference sequence). CDR3 region: CASSYGGTRGDEQFF. The CDR3 DNA reads TGTGCCAGTAGTTACGGAGGGACTCGTGGTGATGAGCAGTTCTTC.